The 23 T cell receptor beta chains given below trace back to one sample, sequenced in a study of T cells in localized non-small cell lung cancer. Data came from immunoSEQ multiplex PCR; TCRdb stores just in-frame clones and leaves some out. The sample has 20,000 to 30,000 clones; roughly 84% are singletons. Sequenced material: PBMCs, taken before any cancer treatment. Receptors originate from a man aged 35 to 69 with stage II lung adenocarcinoma.

The gene calls are TRBV11-2 and TRBJ1-4; D is ambiguous. The V gene's germline CDR1 is SGHAT and CDR2 FQNNGV. The CDR3 runs 14 residues. Trimming removed 0 bases from V and 7 bases from J, with 9 bases in between. CDR3 in DNA: TGTGCCAGCAGCTTAGACAGGTGGGGTGAAAAACTGTTTTTT. Protein sequence: CASSLDRWGEKLFF.

The V call is TRBV5-3, the J call TRBJ2-1; D is unresolved. Being an ORF, TRBV5-3 has a function that is uncertain. The CDR3 runs 9 residues. V was clipped by 1 base and J by 16 bases, with 6 bases between them. CDR3 amino acids: CARSLIAFF. Written as DNA, the CDR3 is TGTGCCAGAAGCTTGATAGCTTTCTTC.

As regards this clone: Mismatch with germline at one junction end may stem from a read error. The chain employs TRBV20-1 and TRBJ1-2, with 9 positions matching TRBD1. CDR3 length equals 11 residues. From germline, CDR1 is DFQATT and CDR2 SNEGSKA (reference sequence). The CDR3 protein is CSAAGTGFFVF. CDR3 in DNA: TGCAGTGCTGCCGGGACAGGGTTTTTTGTCTTC.

This clone has only a few counts. This chain connects TRBV25-1 to TRBJ1-5; D is possibly TRBD1 (5 bases). CDR1 and CDR2 from the germline V gene are MGHDK and SYGVNS. The CDR3 is made up of 14 amino acids. V shed 3 bases and J shed 11 bases, with 17 bases lying between them. In DNA, the CDR3 is TGTGCCAGCAGTGATGAGAGGGGCCCCTTAGCCCAGCATTTT. This gives the protein CASSDERGPLAQHF.

The CDR3 loop reads CASSPLAGMNSYEQYF. The CDR3 DNA is TGCGCCAGCAGCCCATTAGCGGGGATGAACTCCTACGAGCAGTACTTC. The chain recombines TRBV4-1 with TRBJ2-7, with TRBD2 matching 8 bases. Germline V gene sequence: CDR1 MGHRA, CDR2 YSYEKL. The V gene end was trimmed by 4 bases and the J gene end by 0 bases; junction bases not matched to a gene: 8. The CDR3 contains 16 residues.

The chain employs TRBV7-9 and TRBJ1-5; TRBD1 agrees at 7 bases. V was clipped by 5 bases and J by 3 bases; unmatched bases: 7. The CDR3 has 15 amino acids. The V gene's germline CDR1 is SEHNR and CDR2 FQNEAQ (reference sequence). The CDR3 is CASSPGQSYNQPQHF. The CDR3 nucleotides are TGTGCCAGCAGCCCGGGACAGTCCTACAATCAGCCCCAGCATTTT. Supplemented by reference TRBV7-9 and TRBJ1-5, the full variable domain reads DTGVSQNPRHKITKRGQNVTFRCDPISEHNRLYWYRQTLGQGPEFLTYFQNEAQLEKSRLLSDRFSAERPKGSFSTLEIQRTEQGDSAMYLCASSPGQSYNQPQHFGDGTRLSIL.

The chain has TRBV9 and TRBJ1-5, with a possible D match to TRBD1 (6 bases). The CDR3 length is 15 residues. Germline CDR1 is SGDLS and CDR2 is YYNGEE. With 3 bases removed from V and 3 bases from J, the gap between germline ends came to 13 bases. The CDR3, as DNA: TGTGCCAGCAGCGAGGGACACCTATCCAATCAGCCCCAGCATTTT. This encodes CASSEGHLSNQPQHF. The variable domain in full, with the rest retrieved from reference TRBV9 and TRBJ1-5, is DSGVTQTPKHLITATGQRVTLRCSPRSGDLSVYWYQQSLDQGLQFLIQYYNGEERAKGNILERFSAQQFPDLHSELNLSSLELGDSALYFCASSEGHLSNQPQHFGDGTRLSIL.

The chain links TRBV11-3 to TRBJ2-6; D unresolved. Germline loops: CDR1 SGHNT, CDR2 YENEEA. CDR3 length: 14 residues. Trimming shortened V by 4 bases and J by 3 bases, and 7 bases separated the two germline ends. The CDR3 loop reads CASSSTNGANVLTF. Here the CDR3 DNA reads TGTGCCAGCAGCTCCACTAATGGGGCCAACGTCCTGACTTTC. The full variable domain, with the rest looked up from reference TRBV11-3 and TRBJ2-6, is EAGVVQSPRYKIIEKKQPVAFWCNPISGHNTLYWYLQNLGQGPELLIRYENEEAVDDSQLPKDRFSAERLKGVDSTLKIQPAELGDSAVYLCASSSTNGANVLTFGAGSRLTVL.

The V call is TRBV4-1, the J call TRBJ2-3; D unclear. The length of the CDR3 is 15 residues. CDR1 and CDR2 from the germline V gene are MGHRA and YSYEKL. Trimming shortened V by 3 bases and J by 1 base, and 11 bases separated the two germline ends. The CDR3 is CASSQLGLGTDTQYF. CDR3 DNA sequence: TGCGCCAGCAGCCAGTTGGGTCTAGGCACAGATACGCAGTATTTT.

The chain joins TRBV29-1 to TRBJ1-2; D might be TRBD1 (6 bases). Germline CDR1 SQVTM, CDR2 ANQGSEA. This CDR3 comprises 11 residues. V was pared by 7 bases and J by 3 bases, with 9 bases between. The CDR3 sequence: CSAYRDYGYTF. In DNA, the CDR3 is TGCAGCGCCTACAGGGACTATGGCTACACCTTC. The variable domain in full, completed from reference TRBV29-1 and TRBJ1-2, reads SAVISQKPSRDICQRGTSLTIQCQVDSQVTMMFWYRQQPGQSLTLIATANQGSEATYESGFVIDKFPISRPNLTFSTLTVSNMSPEDSSIYLCSAYRDYGYTFGSGTRLTVV.

The chain combines TRBV11-2 with TRBJ1-3; tentatively, D is TRBD1 (5 bases). The germline V gene encodes CDR1 SGHAT and CDR2 FQNNGV. V was cut by 6 bases and J by 4 bases, with 16 bases left in between. CDR3 length: 15 residues. The CDR3 is CASSSSPGSGNTIYF. CDR3 sequence (DNA): TGTGCCAGCAGTTCCTCTCCAGGGTCAGGAAACACCATATATTTT.

The rearrangement links TRBV30 to TRBJ2-1; 10 bases align to TRBD1. The germline CDR1 and CDR2 sequences are GTSNPN and SVGIG (reference sequence). The CDR3 totals 17 residues. After removal of 2 bases from V and 4 bases from J, the junction contained 11 bases not matched to a gene. Here the CDR3 reads CAWSRPGTGAAYNEQFF. The CDR3 DNA sequence: TGTGCCTGGAGTCGTCCCGGGACAGGGGCGGCGTACAATGAGCAGTTCTTC.

This rearrangement joins TRBV6-5 to TRBJ1-1, with 9 bases fitting TRBD1. CDR1 and CDR2 (germline): MNHEY, SVGAGI. CDR3 size: 14 residues. The ends lost 5 bases at V and 0 bases at J; junction bases unmatched: 1. DNA for the CDR3: TGTGCCAGCAGTGGACAGGGGATGAACACTGAAGCTTTCTTT. Translation gives CASSGQGMNTEAFF.

Of note for this clone: The sample contains more than one DNA sequence encoding this CDR3. The chain has TRBV5-1 and TRBJ1-1; D not certain. Germline V gene sequence: CDR1 SGHRS, CDR2 YFSETQ. This CDR3 has 13 residues. The germline V and J ends were trimmed by 0 bases and 3 bases, with 6 bases remaining between them. The CDR3 nucleotides read TGCGCCAGCAGCTTGGGGGGAGACACTGAAGCTTTCTTT. Amino acid sequence: CASSLGGDTEAFF.

The chain links TRBV13 to TRBJ2-7, with D perhaps matching TRBD1 or TRBD2 (5 bases each). This CDR3 comprises 13 residues. Germline CDR1 reads PRHDT; CDR2 reads FYEKMQ (reference sequence). V gave up 4 bases and J gave up 6 bases, with 13 bases separating them. CDR3 in DNA: TGTGCCAGCAGCTCACTAGGACAAAGCGAGCAGTACTTC. It translates to CASSSLGQSEQYF.

The J gene is TRBJ2-1, the V gene TRBV27; 7 bases align to TRBD2. This CDR3 contains 15 residues. Germline V gene sequence: CDR1 MNHEY, CDR2 SMNVEV (reference sequence). Trimming at V came to 6 bases and at J to 5 bases, leaving 10 bases not matched to a gene. The CDR3 is CASRSGGRAHNEQFF. The CDR3 nucleotides are TGTGCCAGCAGGTCTGGCGGGAGAGCCCACAATGAGCAGTTCTTC.

The chain joins TRBV14 to TRBJ1-2; TRBD1 agrees at 8 bases. This CDR3 is 15 amino acids long. J lost 4 bases, V lost 1 base, and 5 bases had no gene match. Looked up from germline, CDR1 is SGHDN and CDR2 is FVKESK. Here the CDR3 DNA reads TGTGCCAGCAGCCAAGGATTGGGACAGGCCTATGGCTACACCTTC. Residues: CASSQGLGQAYGYTF.

The CDR3 here is CASSPPAGEAKNIQYF. Written as DNA, the CDR3 is TGTGCCAGCAGCCCACCGGCAGGGGAGGCCAAAAACATTCAGTACTTC. The chain couples TRBV7-9 to TRBJ2-4; D possibly corresponds to TRBD1 (6 bases). The CDR3 covers 16 residues. Germline-derived CDR1 and CDR2 are SEHNR and FQNEAQ (reference sequence). V was shortened by 5 bases and J by 1 base, with 15 bases between the two germline ends.

This clone was observed a few times. The rearrangement joins TRBV5-1 to TRBJ2-3; D is tentatively TRBD1 or TRBD2 (6 bases each). Germline V gene lookup returns CDR1 SGHRS and CDR2 YFSETQ. The CDR3 has 15 residues. Trimming removed 1 base at V and 3 bases at J, with 12 bases between. The CDR3 here is CASSLWGAQTDTQYF. The CDR3 nucleotides read TGCGCCAGCAGCTTGTGGGGGGCGCAGACAGATACGCAGTATTTT.

This chain links TRBV18 with TRBJ2-4; D gene unclear. Germline V gene sequence: CDR1 KGHSH, CDR2 LQKENI. This CDR3 is 15 amino acids long. Trimming pared 6 bases from V and 5 bases from J, leaving 17 bases between. In nucleotides, the CDR3 is TGTGCCAGCTCCCCCCCAGGCAAAGTGGAAAACATTCAGTACTTC. It specifies CASSPPGKVENIQYF.

A single count supports this clone. The rearrangement joins TRBV27 to TRBJ1-1, with unresolved D. V lost 8 bases, J lost 5 bases, and 18 bases lay in between. The CDR3 has 14 amino acids. Germline lookup yields CDR1 MNHEY and CDR2 SMNVEV (reference sequence). The CDR3 region has the DNA TGTGCCAGCTCGAGAGGGTCCCGCGGGACTGAAGCTTTCTTT. Translation: CASSRGSRGTEAFF.

There are a few counts of this clone. The chain is built from TRBV11-3 and TRBJ1-1; D might be TRBD1 (6 bases). The CDR3 covers 14 residues. Germline V gene sequence: CDR1 SGHNT, CDR2 YENEEA. The V end was cut by 4 bases, the J end by 5 bases, with 14 bases between. CDR3 loop: CASSSGTGFTEAFF. The CDR3 nucleotides are TGTGCCAGCAGCTCGGGCACAGGGTTTACTGAAGCTTTCTTT.

The chain recombines TRBV7-8 with TRBJ1-1; 8 nucleotides agree with TRBD1. Germline CDR1 and CDR2: SGHVS and FQNEAQ. The CDR3 has 14 amino acids. Trimming cost V 6 bases and J 1 base; bases outside gene matches: 4. The CDR3 reads CASRDREGNTEAFF. The CDR3 region has the DNA TGTGCCAGCAGGGACAGGGAGGGGAACACTGAAGCTTTCTTT.